Sequencing of this T cell receptor (beta chain) was carried out in a study of T cells in tumors after PD-1 blockade. Study-wide context: Each patient got pembrolizumab 200 mg every 3 weeks or cemiplimab 350 mg every 2 weeks. Study-level findings and limits: Approximately 41% of tumor TCR clonotypes were also found in blood. Most post-therapy expanded exhausted CD8+ clones were new, undetected before treatment.

CDR3 length: 18 residues. Germline lookup yields CDR1 SGHNT and CDR2 YYREEE (reference sequence). V dropped 4 bases and J dropped 4; count of bases not matched to a gene: 18. A word on this clone: Its antigen is not known.

Sequencing used immunoSEQ multiplex PCR; TCRdb keeps in-frame clones, though not all of them. Counted here are about 12,000 clones, approximately 57% occurring once; the ten biggest clones make up approximately 15%. The chain couples TRBV5-4 to TRBJ2-5, with 8 nucleotides matching TRBD1. This sequence was found in a human donor with basal cell carcinoma. This material consisted of tumor tissue, taken before anti-PD-1 treatment. The CDR3 DNA reads as TGTGCCAGCAGCGGGGCAGGGGGCAAAAGTAGAATCGGAGAGACCCAGTACTTC. It encodes CASSGAGGKSRIGETQYF. The variable domain in full, completed from reference TRBV5-4 and TRBJ2-5, reads ETGVTQSPTHLIKTRGQQVTLRCSSQSGHNTVSWYQQALGQGPQFIFQYYREEENGRGNFPPRFSGLQFPNYSSELNVNALELDDSALYLCASSGAGGKSRIGETQYFGPGTRLLVL.